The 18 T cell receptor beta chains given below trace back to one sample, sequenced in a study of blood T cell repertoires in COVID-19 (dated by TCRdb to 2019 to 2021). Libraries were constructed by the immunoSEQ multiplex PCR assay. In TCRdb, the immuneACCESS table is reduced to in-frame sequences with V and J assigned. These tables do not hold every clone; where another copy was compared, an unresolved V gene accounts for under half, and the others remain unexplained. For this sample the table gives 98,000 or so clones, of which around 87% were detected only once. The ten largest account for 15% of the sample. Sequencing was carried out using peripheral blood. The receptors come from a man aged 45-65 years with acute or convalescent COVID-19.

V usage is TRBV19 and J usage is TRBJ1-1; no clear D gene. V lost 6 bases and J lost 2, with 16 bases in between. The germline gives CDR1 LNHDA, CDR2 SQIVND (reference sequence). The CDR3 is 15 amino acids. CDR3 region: CASRSSGNPNTEAFF. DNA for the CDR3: TGTGCCAGTAGATCGTCGGGGAACCCTAACACTGAAGCTTTCTTT.

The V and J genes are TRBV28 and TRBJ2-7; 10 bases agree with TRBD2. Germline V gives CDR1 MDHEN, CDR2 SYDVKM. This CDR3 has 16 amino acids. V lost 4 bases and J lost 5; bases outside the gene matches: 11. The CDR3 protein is CASSSISGRAVHEQYF. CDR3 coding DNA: TGTGCCAGCAGTTCCATCAGCGGGAGGGCCGTCCACGAGCAGTACTTC.

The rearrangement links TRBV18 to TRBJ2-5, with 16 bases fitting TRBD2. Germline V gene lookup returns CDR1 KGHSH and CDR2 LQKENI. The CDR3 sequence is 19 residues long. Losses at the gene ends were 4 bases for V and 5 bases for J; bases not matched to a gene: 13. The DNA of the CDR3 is TGTGCCAGCTCACTAACCGGGACTAGCGGGAGGGCCGTCCGGGAGACCCAGTACTTC. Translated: CASSLTGTSGRAVRETQYF.

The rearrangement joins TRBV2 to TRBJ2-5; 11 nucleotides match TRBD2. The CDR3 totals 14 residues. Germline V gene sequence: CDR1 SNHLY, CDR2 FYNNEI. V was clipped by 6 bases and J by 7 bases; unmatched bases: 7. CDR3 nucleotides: TGTGCCAGCAGAGTAGCGGGAGGGCCGGGGACCCAGTACTTC. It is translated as CASRVAGGPGTQYF.

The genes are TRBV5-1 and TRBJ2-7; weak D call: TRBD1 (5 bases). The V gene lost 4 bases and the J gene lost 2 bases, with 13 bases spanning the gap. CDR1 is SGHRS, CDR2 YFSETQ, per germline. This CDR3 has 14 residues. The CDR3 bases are TGCGCCAGCAGCGAGGACCTGACAGCCTACGAGCAGTACTTC. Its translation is CASSEDLTAYEQYF.

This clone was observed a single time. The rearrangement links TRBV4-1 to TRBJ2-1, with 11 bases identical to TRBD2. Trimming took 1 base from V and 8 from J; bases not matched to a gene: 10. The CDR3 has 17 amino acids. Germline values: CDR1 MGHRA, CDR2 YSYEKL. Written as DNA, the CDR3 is TGCGCCAGCAGCCAAGGGGTTAGCGGGAGGGCCGTAGATGAGCAGTTCTTC. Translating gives CASSQGVSGRAVDEQFF.

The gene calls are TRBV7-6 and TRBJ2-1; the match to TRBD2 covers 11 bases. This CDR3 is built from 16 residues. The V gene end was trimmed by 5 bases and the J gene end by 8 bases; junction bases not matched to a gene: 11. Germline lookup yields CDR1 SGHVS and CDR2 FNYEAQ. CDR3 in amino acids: CASSPLAGGEGYEQFF. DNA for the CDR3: TGTGCCAGCAGCCCATTAGCGGGAGGGGAGGGGTATGAGCAGTTCTTC.

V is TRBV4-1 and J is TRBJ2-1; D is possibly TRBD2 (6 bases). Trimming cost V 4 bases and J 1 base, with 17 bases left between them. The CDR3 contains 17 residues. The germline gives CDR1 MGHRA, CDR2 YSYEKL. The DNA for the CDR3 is TGCGCCAGCAGCCGCCTCCTGGCCGGAGGGTCCTACAATGAGCAGTTCTTC. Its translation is CASSRLLAGGSYNEQFF.

CDR3 protein: CASSLVGTGGYTF. CDR3 bases: TGCGCCAGCAGCTTGGTGGGGACAGGGGGCTACACCTTC. V gene TRBV5-1 combines with J gene TRBJ1-2; TRBD1 agrees at 9 bases. The CDR3 contains 13 residues. Germline CDR1 reads SGHRS; CDR2 reads YFSETQ. V lost 0 bases, J lost 8 bases, and 2 bases stayed unmatched.

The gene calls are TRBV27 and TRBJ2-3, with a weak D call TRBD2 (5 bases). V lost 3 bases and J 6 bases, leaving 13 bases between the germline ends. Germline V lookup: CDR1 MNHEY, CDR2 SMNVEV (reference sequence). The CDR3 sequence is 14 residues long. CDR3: CASSFGVKVDTQYF. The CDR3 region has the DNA TGTGCCAGCAGTTTCGGGGTGAAGGTGGATACGCAGTATTTT.

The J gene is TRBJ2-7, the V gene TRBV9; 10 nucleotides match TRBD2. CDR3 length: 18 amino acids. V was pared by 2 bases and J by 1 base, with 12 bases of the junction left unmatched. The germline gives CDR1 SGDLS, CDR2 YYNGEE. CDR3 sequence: CASSVSPLSGRGSYEQYF. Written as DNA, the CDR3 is TGTGCCAGCAGCGTCTCCCCCCTCAGCGGGAGGGGGTCCTACGAGCAGTACTTC.

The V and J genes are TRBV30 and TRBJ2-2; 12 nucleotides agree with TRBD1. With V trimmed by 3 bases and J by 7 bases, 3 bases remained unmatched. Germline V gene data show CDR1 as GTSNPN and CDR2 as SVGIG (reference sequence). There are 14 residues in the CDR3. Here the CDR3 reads CAWRGQGAFGELFF. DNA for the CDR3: TGTGCCTGGAGGGGACAGGGGGCTTTCGGGGAGCTGTTTTTT.

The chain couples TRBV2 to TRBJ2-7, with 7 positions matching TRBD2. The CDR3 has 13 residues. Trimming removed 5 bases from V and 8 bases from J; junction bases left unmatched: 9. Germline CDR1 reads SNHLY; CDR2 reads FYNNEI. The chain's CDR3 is CASSSNGGEKQYF. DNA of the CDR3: TGTGCCAGCAGTTCTAATGGGGGGGAAAAGCAGTACTTC. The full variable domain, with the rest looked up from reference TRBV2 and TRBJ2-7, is EPEVTQTPSHQVTQMGQEVILRCVPISNHLYFYWYRQILGQKVEFLVSFYNNEISEKSEIFDDQFSVERPDGSNFTLKIRSTKLEDSAMYFCASSSNGGEKQYFGPGTRLTVT.

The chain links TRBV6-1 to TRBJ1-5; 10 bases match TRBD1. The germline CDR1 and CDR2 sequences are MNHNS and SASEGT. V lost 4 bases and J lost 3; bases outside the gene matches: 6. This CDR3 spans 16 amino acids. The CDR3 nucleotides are TGTGCCAGCAGTGCGACAGGGGGCAGTATCAATCAGCCCCAGCATTTT. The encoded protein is CASSATGGSINQPQHF.

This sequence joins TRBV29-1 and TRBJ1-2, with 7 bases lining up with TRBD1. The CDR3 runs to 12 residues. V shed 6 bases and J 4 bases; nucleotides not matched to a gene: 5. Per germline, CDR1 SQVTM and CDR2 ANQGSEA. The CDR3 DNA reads TGCAGCGTCGGGGGACAGCTCTATGGCTACACCTTC. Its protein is CSVGGQLYGYTF.

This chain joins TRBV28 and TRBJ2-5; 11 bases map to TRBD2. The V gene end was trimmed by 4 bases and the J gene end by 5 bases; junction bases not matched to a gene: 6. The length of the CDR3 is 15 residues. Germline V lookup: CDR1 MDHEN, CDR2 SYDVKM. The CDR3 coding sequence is TGTGCCAGCAGTTCCTTAGCGGGAGGGCCCGAGACCCAGTACTTC. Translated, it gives CASSSLAGGPETQYF.

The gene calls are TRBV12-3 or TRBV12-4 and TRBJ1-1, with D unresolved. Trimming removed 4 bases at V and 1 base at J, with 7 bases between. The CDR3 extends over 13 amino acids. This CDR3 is CASSSERNTEAFF. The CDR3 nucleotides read TGTGCCAGCAGTTCGGAGAGGAACACTGAAGCTTTCTTT.

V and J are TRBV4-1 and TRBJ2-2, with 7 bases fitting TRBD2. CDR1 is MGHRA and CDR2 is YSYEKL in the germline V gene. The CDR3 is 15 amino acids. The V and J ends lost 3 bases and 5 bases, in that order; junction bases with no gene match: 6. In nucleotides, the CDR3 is TGCGCCAGCAGCCAGTCAGGGAGGGAAACCGGGGAGCTGTTTTTT. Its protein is CASSQSGRETGELFF.